One T cell receptor (beta chain) is described in this entry. Its target is unknown. The data are from a study of post-analysis software for immune sequencing data. Turning to the study itself: Secondary progressive, relapsing-remitting and progressive-relapsing multiple sclerosis were among the included disease courses. Study outcomes and limitations: Five or six TRBV segments were significantly more frequent in patients than in controls. TRBV5-6, TRBV5-1 and TRBV20-1 were among these segments. Strong co-clustering by F measure was seen for same-batch samples. There was significantly lower normalized Chao1 diversity in multiple sclerosis patients than in controls.

This CDR3 region has 13 residues. CDR1 is SGHAT, CDR2 FQNNGV, per germline. V lost 4 bases to trimming and J lost 9 bases, with 15 bases between them. Presence of unique molecular identifiers characterized the TCR beta cDNA libraries. Researchers reported approximately 480,000 cDNA molecules coming from about 0.98 to 11 million T cells. TCRdb re-derived calls from the PCR reads in MiXCR, one entry per CDR3 protein. The table lists hundreds of thousands of distinct CDR3 sequences, over 45% of them singletons. The sequenced sample consisted of blood. The V gene is TRBV11-2, the J gene TRBJ1-1; maybe TRBD1 (5 bases). This TCR came from a girl aged 2 to 10 with multiple sclerosis. The CDR3 region is CASSYQRAGQAFF. In DNA form, the CDR3 reads TGTGCCAGCAGCTATCAACGGGCGGGGCAAGCTTTCTTT.